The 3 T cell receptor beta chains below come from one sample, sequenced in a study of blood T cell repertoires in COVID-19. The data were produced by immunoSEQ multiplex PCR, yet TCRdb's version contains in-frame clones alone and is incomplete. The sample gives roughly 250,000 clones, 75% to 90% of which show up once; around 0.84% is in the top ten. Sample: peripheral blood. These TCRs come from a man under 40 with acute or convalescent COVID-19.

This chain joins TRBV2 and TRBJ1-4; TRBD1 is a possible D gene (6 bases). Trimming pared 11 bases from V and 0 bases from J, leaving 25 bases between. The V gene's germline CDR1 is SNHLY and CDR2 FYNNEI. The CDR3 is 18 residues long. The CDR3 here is CAGKGGVSAGATNEKLFF. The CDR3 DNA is TGTGCCGGAAAGGGGGGGGTTTCGGCGGGCGCAACTAATGAAAAACTGTTTTTT.

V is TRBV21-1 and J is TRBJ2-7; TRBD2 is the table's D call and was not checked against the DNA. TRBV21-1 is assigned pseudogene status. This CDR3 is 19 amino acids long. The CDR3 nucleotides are TGTGCCAGCAGCAAACCCCGGACTAGCGGGAGGGGAGGGTCCTACGAGCAGTACTTC. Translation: CASSKPRTSGRGGSYEQYF.

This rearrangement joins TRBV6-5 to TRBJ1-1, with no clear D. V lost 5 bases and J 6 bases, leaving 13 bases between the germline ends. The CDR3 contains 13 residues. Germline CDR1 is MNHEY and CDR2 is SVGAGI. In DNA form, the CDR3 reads TGTGCCAGCAGTCGTGAGGGTAATTCTGAAGCTTTCTTT. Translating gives CASSREGNSEAFF.